This section outlines one TCR beta chain sequence together with its context. Antigen unknown. Clones were sequenced by immunoSEQ multiplex PCR, and TCRdb holds only the in-frame ones, with some missing. The profile shows about 2 million clones, around 95% of them singletons. This specimen comes from a study of shared clonotypes between healthy human individuals. Study results and caveats: Clonotype sharing among donors, it was expected, would be affected by sequencing depth.

Material for sequencing was naive CD4+ T cells sorted from blood. The subset is: CD45RA+ positively selected. This sequence was found in a man between 18 and 35 years old in good health.

The CDR3 DNA is TGTGCCAGCTCACCACAGGAGGGCACTGAAGCTTTCTTT. Protein sequence: CASSPQEGTEAFF. The V and J genes are TRBV18 and TRBJ1-1; D uncertain. V gave up 1 base and J gave up 4 bases, with 7 bases separating them. From germline, CDR1 is KGHSH and CDR2 LQKENI. The CDR3 has 13 residues.